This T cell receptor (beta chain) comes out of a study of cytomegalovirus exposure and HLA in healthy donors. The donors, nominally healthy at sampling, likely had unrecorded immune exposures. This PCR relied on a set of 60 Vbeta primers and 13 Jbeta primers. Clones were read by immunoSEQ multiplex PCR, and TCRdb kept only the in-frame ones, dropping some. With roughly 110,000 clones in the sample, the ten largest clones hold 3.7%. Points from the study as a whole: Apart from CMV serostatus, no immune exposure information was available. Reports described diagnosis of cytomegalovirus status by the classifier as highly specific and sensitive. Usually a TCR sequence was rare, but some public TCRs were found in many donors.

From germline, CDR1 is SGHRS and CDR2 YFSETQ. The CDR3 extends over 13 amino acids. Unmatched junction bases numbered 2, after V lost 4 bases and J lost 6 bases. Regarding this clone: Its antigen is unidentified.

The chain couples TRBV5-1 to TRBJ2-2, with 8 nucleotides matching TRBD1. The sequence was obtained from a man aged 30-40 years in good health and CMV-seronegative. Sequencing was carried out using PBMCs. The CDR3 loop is CASSVQGAGELFF. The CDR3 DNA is TGCGCCAGCAGCGTACAGGGGGCCGGGGAGCTGTTTTTT.